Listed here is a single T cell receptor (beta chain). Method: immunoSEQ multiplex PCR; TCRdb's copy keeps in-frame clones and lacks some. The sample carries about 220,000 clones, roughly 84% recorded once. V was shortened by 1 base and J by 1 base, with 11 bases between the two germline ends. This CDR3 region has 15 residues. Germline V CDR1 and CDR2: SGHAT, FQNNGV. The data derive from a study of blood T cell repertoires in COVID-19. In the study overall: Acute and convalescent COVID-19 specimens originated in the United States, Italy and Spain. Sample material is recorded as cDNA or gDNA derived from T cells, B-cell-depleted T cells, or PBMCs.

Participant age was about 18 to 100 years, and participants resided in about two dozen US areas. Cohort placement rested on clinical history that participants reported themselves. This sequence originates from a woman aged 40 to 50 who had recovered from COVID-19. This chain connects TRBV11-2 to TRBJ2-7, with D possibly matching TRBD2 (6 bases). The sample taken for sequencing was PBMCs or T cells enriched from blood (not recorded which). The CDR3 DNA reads TGTGCCAGCAGCTTAGGATGGGGGGATTCCTACGAGCAGTACTTC. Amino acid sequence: CASSLGWGDSYEQYF.